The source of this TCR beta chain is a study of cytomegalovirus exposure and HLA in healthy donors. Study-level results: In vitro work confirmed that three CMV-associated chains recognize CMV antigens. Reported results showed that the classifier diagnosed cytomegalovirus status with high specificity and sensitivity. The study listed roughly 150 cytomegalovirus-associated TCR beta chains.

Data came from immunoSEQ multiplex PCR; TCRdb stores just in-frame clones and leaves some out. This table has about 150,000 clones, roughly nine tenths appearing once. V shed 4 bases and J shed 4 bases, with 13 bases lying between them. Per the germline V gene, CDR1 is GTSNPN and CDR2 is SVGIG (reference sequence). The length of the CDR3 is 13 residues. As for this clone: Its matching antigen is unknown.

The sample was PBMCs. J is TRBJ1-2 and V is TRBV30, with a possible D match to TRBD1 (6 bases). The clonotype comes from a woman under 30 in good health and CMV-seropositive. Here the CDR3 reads CAWILTGGYGYTF. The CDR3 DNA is TGTGCCTGGATCCTGACAGGAGGCTATGGCTACACCTTC.